The 19 T cell receptor beta chains presented below share a single source sample, sequenced in a study of shared clonotypes between healthy human individuals (TCRdb year 2020). Library creation used the immunoSEQ multiplex PCR assay. Here the immuneACCESS table is served through TCRdb, limited to in-frame sequences with V and J called. Missing clones are a known gap in these copies; in checked studies unresolved V genes cover under half, and the rest lacks a known reason. The sample table contains about 1.4 million clones; only one count was recorded for approximately 96% of them. Of the sample, about 1.2% is held by the ten largest clones. The sequenced sample was naive CD4+ T cells sorted from blood. The cell subset or site label of this sample denotes: CD45RA+ positively selected. These receptors all come from a young man in good health.

The V call is TRBV6-5, the J call TRBJ2-5, with a weak D call TRBD2 (6 bases). This CDR3 comprises 16 residues. V was clipped by 2 bases and J by 2 bases, with 15 bases between them. Germline CDR1 and CDR2: MNHEY and SVGAGI. The CDR3 protein is CASSYILFGGQETQYF. The CDR3 bases are TGTGCCAGCAGTTACATCCTTTTTGGGGGGCAAGAGACCCAGTACTTC.

The V and J genes are TRBV6-5 and TRBJ1-1; D not resolved. The CDR3 covers 11 residues. Trimming left V 7 bases short and J 4 bases short, with 7 bases between. CDR1 and CDR2 from the germline V gene are MNHEY and SVGAGI. CDR3 bases: TGTGCCAGCAATTCCCCCACTGAAGCTTTCTTT. This gives the protein CASNSPTEAFF.

This clone was observed a single time. The chain combines TRBV5-1 with TRBJ2-1, with 8 bases lining up with TRBD2. The length of the CDR3 is 17 residues. CDR1 SGHRS and CDR2 YFSETQ come from the germline V gene. V lost 0 bases and J lost 3; bases outside the gene matches: 8. CDR3 coding DNA: TGCGCCAGCAGCTTGGGGCCTGGTGCGGGAGGCTACAATGAGCAGTTCTTC. Its translation: CASSLGPGAGGYNEQFF.

V gene TRBV5-1 combines with J gene TRBJ1-1; D unresolved. This CDR3 spans 15 amino acids. V lost 0 bases to trimming and J lost 4 bases, with 13 bases between them. Germline CDR1 SGHRS, CDR2 YFSETQ. CDR3 bases: TGCGCCAGCAGCTTGGTCGGCGTTCGGGGCACTGAAGCTTTCTTT. Translated: CASSLVGVRGTEAFF.

The V call is TRBV19, the J call TRBJ2-7, with D perhaps TRBD1 or TRBD2 (7 bases each). This CDR3 has 14 amino acids. Germline V gene lookup returns CDR1 LNHDA and CDR2 SQIVND (reference sequence). With 4 bases removed from V and 2 bases from J, the gap between germline ends came to 12 bases. The CDR3 loop reads CASSSQGGTYEQYF. The CDR3, as DNA: TGTGCCAGTAGTAGTCAGGGGGGGACCTACGAGCAGTACTTC.

V and J are TRBV10-3 and TRBJ2-1; maybe TRBD2 (5 bases). Germline-derived CDR1 and CDR2 are ENHRY and SYGVKD. The CDR3 loop spans 15 amino acids. The germline V and J ends were trimmed by 4 bases and 6 bases, with 16 bases remaining between them. The DNA for the CDR3 is TGTGCCATCAGTGCGTCTAGCCGGAGAGGCAATGAGCAGTTCTTC. Amino acid sequence: CAISASSRRGNEQFF.

The chain combines TRBV28 with TRBJ2-4; D tentatively fits TRBD1 or TRBD2 (5 bases each). The CDR3 extends over 15 amino acids. The V gene's germline CDR1 is MDHEN and CDR2 SYDVKM. Trimming removed 4 bases at V and 0 bases at J, with 10 bases between. CDR3 protein: CASSSGRLAKNIQYF. The CDR3 bases are TGTGCCAGCAGTTCGGGACGGCTAGCCAAAAACATTCAGTACTTC. Complete variable domain (other parts from reference TRBV28 and TRBJ2-4): DVKVTQSSRYLVKRTGEKVFLECVQDMDHENMFWYRQDPGLGLRLIYFSYDVKMKEKGDIPEGYSVSREKKERFSLILESASTNQTSMYLCASSSGRLAKNIQYFGAGTRLSVL.

The genes are TRBV18 and TRBJ2-7, with D possibly matching TRBD2 (5 bases). Deletions cut 2 bases from V and 13 bases from J, with 15 bases between. Germline loops: CDR1 KGHSH, CDR2 LQKENI. This CDR3 contains 12 residues. CDR3 DNA: TGTGCCAGCTCACCAGAAGGTGGGAGAGAATACTTC. Translating it yields CASSPEGGREYF.

On this clone itself: This CDR3 is also generated by other DNA sequences in the sample. V and J are TRBV18 and TRBJ2-1, with D possibly TRBD2 on 6 matching bases. There are 14 residues in the CDR3. CDR1 KGHSH and CDR2 LQKENI come from the germline V gene. Between the trimmed V and J ends, which lost 3 bases and 4 bases, there was a span of 10 bases. The CDR3 spells CASSPGLDYNEQFF. CDR3 in DNA: TGTGCCAGCTCACCGGGACTCGATTACAATGAGCAGTTCTTC.

The CDR3 region is CATSLYGPNIQYF. CDR3 DNA: TGTGCCACCAGCTTGTATGGACCAAACATTCAGTACTTC. This chain links TRBV15 with TRBJ2-4; no definite D call. Germline assignment: CDR1 LNHNV and CDR2 YYDKDF (reference sequence). V was shortened by 5 bases and J by 6 bases, with 11 bases between the two germline ends. CDR3 size: 13 residues.

The chain joins TRBV10-2 to TRBJ2-1; 9 bases match TRBD1. Germline values: CDR1 WSHSY, CDR2 SAAADI. V trimming: 8 bases; J trimming: 6 bases; junction bases outside the gene matches: 8. The CDR3 extends over 14 amino acids. CDR3 sequence: CASSLGTGFNEQFF. In nucleotides, the CDR3 is TGCGCCAGCTCCTTAGGGACAGGGTTCAATGAGCAGTTCTTC.

The chain has TRBV7-2 and TRBJ2-3; 8 bases match TRBD1. The length of the CDR3 is 14 residues. V was pared by 5 bases and J by 1 base, with 2 bases of the junction left unmatched. Germline V lookup: CDR1 SGHTA, CDR2 FQGNSA. CDR3 in DNA: TGTGCCAGCAGCCCGACAGGGGGCACAGATACGCAGTATTTT. Translated: CASSPTGGTDTQYF.

This chain connects TRBV18 to TRBJ2-7; TRBD2 aligns across 8 bases. Germline V gene data show CDR1 as KGHSH and CDR2 as LQKENI. CDR3 length: 15 residues. Losses at the gene ends were 3 bases for V and 5 bases for J; bases not matched to a gene: 9. CDR3 nucleotides: TGTGCCAGCTCACCTCTCCCGGGAGGGACGGACGAGCAGTACTTC. It specifies CASSPLPGGTDEQYF.

This sequence joins TRBV11-2 and TRBJ2-5; either TRBD1 or TRBD2 may fit D (5 bases each). This CDR3 is 16 amino acids long. Germline-derived CDR1 and CDR2 are SGHAT and FQNNGV. The V gene lost 5 bases and the J gene lost 5 bases, with 21 bases spanning the gap. The CDR3 here is CASSPRVSSITETQYF. The DNA of the CDR3 is TGTGCCAGCAGCCCCAGGGTTTCTAGCATAACGGAGACCCAGTACTTC.

The rearrangement joins TRBV5-1 to TRBJ2-3; 7 bases are shared with TRBD1. In germline, CDR1 is SGHRS, CDR2 YFSETQ. With 4 bases clipped from V and 1 base from J, the junction kept 6 bases outside the gene matches. The CDR3 covers 15 residues. The CDR3 nucleotides are TGCGCCAGCAGCCAGGGGGACCCCCGCACAGATACGCAGTATTTT. It yields the protein CASSQGDPRTDTQYF.

As for this clone: The same CDR3 can be traced to other DNA sequences in this sample. The rearrangement uses TRBV5-1 and TRBJ2-7, with TRBD1 matching 8 bases. CDR1 and CDR2 (germline): SGHRS, YFSETQ. This CDR3 is built from 13 residues. V shed 0 bases, J shed 4 bases, and the junction held 0 bases outside the gene matches. The chain's CDR3 is CASSLGTGYEQYF. The DNA of the CDR3 is TGCGCCAGCAGCTTGGGGACAGGGTACGAGCAGTACTTC.

A note on this clone: Other DNA sequences in this specimen translate into the identical CDR3. The genes are TRBV28 and TRBJ2-7, with D hard to call. CDR1 is MDHEN, CDR2 SYDVKM, per germline. The CDR3 totals 13 residues. V shed 6 bases and J shed 0 bases, with 9 bases lying between them. The CDR3 DNA is TGTGCCAGCAGGGTTGGAAGCTCCTACGAGCAGTACTTC. This translates into CASRVGSSYEQYF. The whole variable domain, filled in from reference TRBV28 and TRBJ2-7, reads DVKVTQSSRYLVKRTGEKVFLECVQDMDHENMFWYRQDPGLGLRLIYFSYDVKMKEKGDIPEGYSVSREKKERFSLILESASTNQTSMYLCASRVGSSYEQYFGPGTRLTVT.

V is TRBV7-2 and J is TRBJ2-3, with TRBD1 identical over 7 bases. The CDR3 is 16 amino acids. In germline, CDR1 is SGHTA, CDR2 FQGNSA. V lost 1 base and J lost 5; bases outside the gene matches: 9. The CDR3 coding sequence is TGTGCCAGCAGCTTAGATTTCGCGACAGGGAAAGATACGCAGTATTTT. This encodes CASSLDFATGKDTQYF. Using reference TRBV7-2 and TRBJ2-3 for the parts outside the CDR3, the full variable domain is GAGVSQSPSNKVTEKGKDVELRCDPISGHTALYWYRQSLGQGLEFLIYFQGNSAPDKSGLPSDRFSAERTGGSVSTLTIQRTQQEDSAVYLCASSLDFATGKDTQYFGPGTRLTVL.

The chain joins TRBV7-2 to TRBJ2-7, with 16 bases fitting TRBD2. In germline, CDR1 is SGHTA, CDR2 FQGNSA. This CDR3 spans 15 amino acids. J gave up 5 bases and V 4 bases, and 2 bases lay outside the gene matches. CDR3 region: CASSWGLAGGDEQYF. The CDR3 nucleotides are TGTGCCAGCAGCTGGGGACTAGCGGGAGGGGACGAGCAGTACTTC.